The 8 T cell receptor beta chains listed next were all sequenced from one sample in a study of blood T cell repertoires in COVID-19. Libraries were prepared by immunoSEQ multiplex PCR; TCRdb keeps only in-frame clonotypes and omits some of them. The top ten hold 3% to 3.5% of the sample, which has more than 55,000 clones, 60% to 85% seen once. Sequencing was done on a sample of peripheral blood. These receptors all stem from a man in his 60s with acute or convalescent COVID-19.

CDR3 in DNA: TGTGCCAGCAGCTCTGGACAGGGAGAGACCCAGTACTTC. It yields the protein CASSSGQGETQYF. The chain joins TRBV7-3 to TRBJ2-5; 8 bases map to TRBD1. The ends lost 4 bases at V and 4 bases at J; junction bases unmatched: 2. CDR3 length equals 13 residues. Germline V gives CDR1 SGHTA, CDR2 FQGTGA. Full variable domain (outside the CDR3, taken from reference TRBV7-3 and TRBJ2-5): GAGVSQTPSNKVTEKGKYVELRCDPISGHTALYWYRQSLGQGPEFLIYFQGTGAADDSGLPNDRFFAVRPEGSVSTLKIQRTERGDSAVYLCASSSGQGETQYFGPGTRLLVL.

The chain couples TRBV5-4 to TRBJ1-6, with D uncertain. The germline gives CDR1 SGHNT, CDR2 YYREEE (reference sequence). The CDR3 has 12 amino acids. Between the trimmed V and J ends, which lost 7 bases and 9 bases, there was a span of 11 bases. This chain's CDR3 is CASALGGSPLHF. For the CDR3, the DNA is TGTGCCAGCGCGCTCGGTGGTTCACCCCTCCACTTT. The full variable domain, completed using reference TRBV5-4 and TRBJ1-6, is ETGVTQSPTHLIKTRGQQVTLRCSSQSGHNTVSWYQQALGQGPQFIFQYYREEENGRGNFPPRFSGLQFPNYSSELNVNALELDDSALYLCASALGGSPLHFGNGTRLTVT.

V and J are TRBV5-4 and TRBJ2-7; D may be TRBD1 (6 bases). Trimming took 4 bases from V and 0 from J, leaving 14 bases between them. The CDR3 is 15 residues long. Germline V gives CDR1 SGHNT, CDR2 YYREEE (reference sequence). This CDR3 is CASSITGLSSYEQYF. In DNA, the CDR3 is TGTGCCAGCAGCATTACAGGGCTCAGCTCCTACGAGCAGTACTTC.

This chain joins TRBV19 and TRBJ1-6; no clear D. V lost 6 bases and J lost 4, with 13 bases in between. Germline values: CDR1 LNHDA, CDR2 SQIVND (reference sequence). CDR3 size: 15 residues. The DNA for the CDR3 is TGTGCCAGTAGAAGGGCGTCGGGGTATAATTCACCCCTCCACTTT. This translates into CASRRASGYNSPLHF. The whole variable domain, remainder taken from reference TRBV19 and TRBJ1-6, is DGGITQSPKYLFRKEGQNVTLSCEQNLNHDAMYWYRQDPGQGLRLIYYSQIVNDFQKGDIAEGYSVSREKKESFPLTVTSAQKNPTAFYLCASRRASGYNSPLHFGNGTRLTVT.

The table lists this clone with many counts. The V and J genes are TRBV4-1 and TRBJ1-6; unclear D gene. Trimming pared 0 bases from V and 10 bases from J, leaving 10 bases between. The CDR3 covers 14 residues. Germline V CDR1 and CDR2: MGHRA, YSYEKL. CDR3 residues: CASSQDLALSPLHF. The CDR3 DNA reads as TGCGCCAGCAGCCAAGATCTAGCCCTCTCACCCCTCCACTTT.

This chain connects TRBV7-3 to TRBJ2-1; a weak D match, TRBD1 (5 bases). The V end lost 5 bases, the J end lost 4 bases, and 9 bases lay between the germline ends. Germline CDR1 reads SGHTA; CDR2 reads FQGTGA. This CDR3 is 13 amino acids long. Written as DNA, the CDR3 is TGTGCCAGCAGCCCACAGGTTTACAATGAGCAGTTCTTC. Translated: CASSPQVYNEQFF.

A single count supports this clone. The chain has TRBV29-1 and TRBJ1-2, with 10 bases aligning to TRBD1. Losses at the gene ends were 7 bases for V and 3 bases for J; bases not matched to a gene: 5. Germline CDR1 is SQVTM and CDR2 is ANQGSEA. This CDR3 is built from 13 residues. The CDR3 protein is CSATGTGDYGYTF. The CDR3 DNA is TGCAGCGCCACCGGGACAGGGGACTATGGCTACACCTTC. The variable domain in full, completed from reference TRBV29-1 and TRBJ1-2, reads SAVISQKPSRDICQRGTSLTIQCQVDSQVTMMFWYRQQPGQSLTLIATANQGSEATYESGFVIDKFPISRPNLTFSTLTVSNMSPEDSSIYLCSATGTGDYGYTFGSGTRLTVV.

The genes are TRBV10-1 and TRBJ1-5, with a possible D match to TRBD1 (5 bases). The germline V and J ends were trimmed by 2 bases and 1 base, with 24 bases remaining between them. Per the germline V gene, CDR1 is WNHNN and CDR2 is SYGVQD (reference sequence). There are 20 residues in the CDR3. The CDR3 loop reads CASSEPQPEARGTSNQPQHF. The DNA of the CDR3 is TGCGCCAGCAGTGAGCCTCAACCGGAAGCAAGGGGAACAAGCAATCAGCCCCAGCATTTT.